These 15 T cell receptor beta chains originate from one sample sequenced in a study of blood T cell repertoires in COVID-19. The protocol was immunoSEQ multiplex PCR, while the TCRdb copy is restricted to in-frame clones and leaves out a portion. Of 70,000 to 95,000 clones in the sample, 84% were seen once. Material: peripheral blood. The receptor source for this set is a woman aged 45-65 years with acute or convalescent COVID-19.

This clone was picked up one time. The gene calls are TRBV15 and TRBJ1-4; D ambiguous. The CDR3 has 14 residues. Germline assignment: CDR1 LNHNV and CDR2 YYDKDF (reference sequence). The V end was cut by 5 bases, the J end by 5 bases, with 12 bases between. In nucleotides, the CDR3 is TGTGCCACCAGCGGACTCCAGAAAAATGAAAAACTGTTTTTT. This gives the protein CATSGLQKNEKLFF.

The rearrangement joins TRBV18 to TRBJ1-1; 7 bases agree with TRBD1. Losses at the gene ends were 6 bases for V and 4 bases for J; bases not matched to a gene: 11. The CDR3 sequence is 15 residues long. CDR1 is KGHSH, CDR2 LQKENI, per germline. The CDR3 protein is CASSGETGVATEAFF. For the CDR3, the DNA is TGTGCCAGCTCCGGAGAAACAGGGGTGGCCACTGAAGCTTTCTTT.

The chain combines TRBV5-4 with TRBJ2-7; the D gene is possibly TRBD2 (6 bases). The V end was cut by 4 bases, the J end by 7 bases, with 12 bases between. Germline V lookup: CDR1 SGHNT, CDR2 YYREEE (reference sequence). The CDR3 has 12 residues. The chain's CDR3 is CASSDIGGEQYF. The CDR3 DNA reads TGTGCCAGCAGCGATATTGGGGGGGAGCAGTACTTC.

This clone was seen once. The V call is TRBV24-1, the J call TRBJ2-7, with 8 nucleotides matching TRBD1. Germline assignment: CDR1 KGHDR and CDR2 SFDVKD. The J segment lost 3 bases and the V segment lost 2 bases, leaving 8 bases of the junction unmatched. The CDR3 consists of 16 residues. The CDR3 nucleotides are TGTGCCACCAGTGATTACCCGAGGACAGGGAGCTACGAGCAGTACTTC. It translates to CATSDYPRTGSYEQYF.

The genes are TRBV19 and TRBJ2-1, with TRBD1 matching over 9 bases. V shed 3 bases and J 0 bases; nucleotides not matched to a gene: 6. The V gene's germline CDR1 is LNHDA and CDR2 SQIVND (reference sequence). The CDR3 runs to 17 residues. The CDR3 coding sequence is TGTGCCAGTAGTATCACAGGGGGCCCTGGCTCCTACAATGAGCAGTTCTTC. This translates into CASSITGGPGSYNEQFF.

This chain connects TRBV25-1 to TRBJ1-1, with unresolved D. The V gene lost 1 base and the J gene lost 8 bases, with 8 bases spanning the gap. The germline CDR1 and CDR2 sequences are MGHDK and SYGVNS. This CDR3 has 12 residues. The CDR3 is CASSESGKEAFF. The CDR3 coding sequence is TGTGCCAGCAGTGAATCAGGAAAAGAAGCTTTCTTT.

In DNA, the CDR3 is TGTGCCAGCAGCTTCGAGACAGGAAACTATGGCTACACCTTC. It yields the protein CASSFETGNYGYTF. The V and J genes are TRBV5-4 and TRBJ1-2, with D perhaps TRBD1 (6 bases). Germline-derived CDR1 and CDR2 are SGHNT and YYREEE (reference sequence). V lost 2 bases and J 2 bases, leaving 10 bases between the germline ends. The CDR3 is 14 residues long.

This clone showed up just a few times. This chain joins TRBV7-2 and TRBJ1-6; a weak D match, TRBD1 (5 bases). There are 14 residues in the CDR3. Trimming shortened V by 6 bases and J by 8 bases, and 14 bases separated the two germline ends. CDR1 and CDR2 from the germline V gene are SGHTA and FQGNSA. The CDR3 nucleotides are TGTGCCAGCAGGGAATGGGGCAGCTATTCACCCCTCCACTTT. Translation gives CASREWGSYSPLHF.

The J gene is TRBJ2-2, the V gene TRBV5-1, with 12 bases identical to TRBD1. With V trimmed by 5 bases and J by 6 bases, 11 bases remained unmatched. The CDR3 has 17 amino acids. CDR1 SGHRS and CDR2 YFSETQ come from the germline V gene. In nucleotides, the CDR3 is TGCGCCAGCAGTTTAAATCCGGGACAGGGGGCGGCCGGGGAGCTGTTTTTT. Translating gives CASSLNPGQGAAGELFF.

This chain links TRBV11-3 with TRBJ2-7; TRBD1 matches 9 bases. V shed 5 bases and J 6 bases; nucleotides not matched to a gene: 8. Germline V gene data show CDR1 as SGHNT and CDR2 as YENEEA. The CDR3 is 14 amino acids. This CDR3 is CASSPRDRVTEQYF. Here the CDR3 DNA reads TGTGCCAGCAGCCCGCGGGACAGGGTTACCGAGCAGTACTTC.

This clone was seen a handful of times. This sequence joins TRBV7-9 and TRBJ2-1; TRBD1 aligns across 8 bases. The CDR3 is 17 residues long. In germline, CDR1 is SEHNR, CDR2 FQNEAQ (reference sequence). V was clipped by 6 bases and J by 9 bases; unmatched bases: 19. The CDR3 here is CASRGSLGQDSYGEQFF. Written as DNA, the CDR3 is TGTGCCAGCAGAGGATCTCTGGGACAGGATAGTTATGGTGAGCAGTTCTTC.

The V gene is TRBV4-3, the J gene TRBJ2-3; perhaps TRBD1 as D (6 bases). Germline V gene sequence: CDR1 LGHNA, CDR2 YSLEER. This CDR3 contains 16 residues. The V and J ends lost 0 bases and 8 bases respectively, with 18 bases between them. The CDR3 spells CASSQDPSGVYGTQYF. The CDR3 nucleotides are TGCGCCAGCAGCCAAGATCCTTCAGGGGTTTATGGTACGCAGTATTTT.

This clone was detected only a few times. V is TRBV19 and J is TRBJ2-2; possibly TRBD1 for D (5 bases). V was pared by 5 bases and J by 4 bases, with 14 bases between. This CDR3 comprises 15 residues. Germline V gives CDR1 LNHDA, CDR2 SQIVND (reference sequence). Here the CDR3 reads CASSPREVGTGELFF. CDR3 sequence (DNA): TGTGCCAGTAGTCCCAGGGAAGTAGGCACCGGGGAGCTGTTTTTT.

This chain connects TRBV2 to TRBJ2-7; a possible D gene is TRBD2 (5 bases). Trimming stripped 5 bases from V and 2 bases from J, with 16 bases between. CDR1 and CDR2 (germline): SNHLY, FYNNEI. The CDR3 covers 15 residues. This CDR3 reads CASSPLANSPYEQYF. CDR3 nucleotides: TGTGCCAGCAGTCCTCTAGCAAACTCCCCCTACGAGCAGTACTTC.

This clone has only a few counts. The germline gene is not matched at one end of the junction; a read error may be the cause. This rearrangement joins TRBV7-2 to TRBJ2-7; D remains unclear. This CDR3 has 13 residues. Germline values: CDR1 SGHTA, CDR2 FQGNSA. The CDR3, as DNA: TGTGCCAGCAGCTTAGGGCGAGGTCAAGGTTTATTCTTC. It translates to CASSLGRGQGLFF.